The source of this T cell receptor (beta chain) is a study of CD8+ T cells in alopecia areata. Extraction of RNA preceded its reverse transcription into cDNA, which served as the sequencing template. Clones were sequenced by immunoSEQ multiplex PCR, and TCRdb holds only the in-frame ones, with some missing. The sample has about 110,000 clones, 45% to 60% seen once. Peripheral blood, together with lesional scalp punch biopsies, was collected from alopecia areata patients. Overall study results and limits: Researchers report lesional scalp, most notably alopecia totalis/universalis, outstripped normal scalp in clonality. With patients, TCR sharing proved less clear than in mice, a difference possibly related to HLA.

This CDR3 region has 13 residues. In germline, CDR1 is SGHTA, CDR2 FQGTGA. V shed 6 bases and J shed 8 bases, with 14 bases lying between them. Turning to this clone: Its matching antigen is unknown.

This clonotype was sampled from a human donor with alopecia areata. The chain links TRBV7-3 to TRBJ2-1, with a tentative D call TRBD1 (6 bases). Sample: NKG2D-low CD8+ T cells sorted from blood. CDR3 region: CASSPGVSDEQFF. Written as DNA, the CDR3 is TGTGCCAGCAGTCCAGGGGTAAGCGATGAGCAGTTCTTC.